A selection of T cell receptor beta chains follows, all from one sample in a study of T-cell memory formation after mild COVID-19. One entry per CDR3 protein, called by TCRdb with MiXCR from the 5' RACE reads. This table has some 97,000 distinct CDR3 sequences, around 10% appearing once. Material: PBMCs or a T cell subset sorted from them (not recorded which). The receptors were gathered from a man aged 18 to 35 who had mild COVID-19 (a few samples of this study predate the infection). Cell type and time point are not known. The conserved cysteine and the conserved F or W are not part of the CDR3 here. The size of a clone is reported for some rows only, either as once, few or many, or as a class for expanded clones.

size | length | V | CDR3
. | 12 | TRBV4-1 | ASSPSRGPDTQY
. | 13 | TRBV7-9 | ASSSRGGITDTQY
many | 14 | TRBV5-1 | ASSLVGLTGEETQY
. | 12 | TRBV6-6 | ASSRGLSGNTIY
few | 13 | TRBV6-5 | ASSSGRGGGNEQF
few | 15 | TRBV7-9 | ASSPSNSASGGYEQY
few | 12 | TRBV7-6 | ASSFGTDGNTIY
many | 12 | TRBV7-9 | ASSETDSGNTIY
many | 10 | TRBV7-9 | ASSAQNNEQF
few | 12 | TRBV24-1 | ATSDLDTFYEQY
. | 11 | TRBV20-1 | SAPVGEHQPQH
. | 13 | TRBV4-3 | ASSQDPTGRETQY
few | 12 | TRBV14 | ASSQETGSYEQY
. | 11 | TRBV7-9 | ASSLGPKNIQY
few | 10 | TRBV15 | ATSQGASEQF
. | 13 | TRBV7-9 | ASSGSRGYNSPLH
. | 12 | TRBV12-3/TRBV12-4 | ASSLGSAYNEQF
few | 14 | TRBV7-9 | ASSHPTGQGTDTQY
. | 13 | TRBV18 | ASSPGTGFFYEQY
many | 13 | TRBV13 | ASSLGQGYYNEQF